These T cell receptor beta chains were read from a single sample in a study of T cells in Graves' hyperthyroidism and ophthalmopathy. In TCRdb, the multiplex PCR reads were re-called with MiXCR into one record per CDR3 protein. The table includes roughly 800,000 distinct CDR3 sequences, 38% detected once. The sample taken for sequencing was blood. The receptors shown here come from a man between 18 and 29 years old with Graves' hyperthyroidism. Both conserved end residues are part of each CDR3. Fields, in order: V gene, D gene, J gene, clone size, CDR3 DNA, CDR3 protein. D genes are given only for firm matches. Clone sizes are given selectively: once, few, many, or a class where the clone is expanded.

v_call: TRBV7-9; d_call: .; j_call: TRBJ2-7; clone_size: many; cdr3_nt: TGTGCCAGCAGCTTAAGGGGTACCTACGAGCAGTACTTC; cdr3_aa: CASSLRGTYEQYF
v_call: TRBV20-1; d_call: .; j_call: TRBJ1-5; clone_size: .; cdr3_nt: TGCAGTGCTGGGACGACAGCCCCGGGACCCCAGCATTTT; cdr3_aa: CSAGTTAPGPQHF
v_call: TRBV20-1; d_call: .; j_call: TRBJ1-4; clone_size: .; cdr3_nt: TGCAGTGCTAGAGAGCAGGGTTCAGGGGAAAAACTGTTTTTT; cdr3_aa: CSAREQGSGEKLFF
v_call: TRBV12-3/TRBV12-4; d_call: TRBD1; j_call: TRBJ1-4; clone_size: once; cdr3_nt: TGTGCCAGCAGCCCGGGGACAGTACTGTTTTTT; cdr3_aa: CASSPGTVLFF
v_call: TRBV2; d_call: .; j_call: TRBJ2-7; clone_size: few; cdr3_nt: TGTGCCAGCAGTGAACTCCCCTACGAGCAGTACTTC; cdr3_aa: CASSELPYEQYF
v_call: TRBV2; d_call: .; j_call: TRBJ2-2; clone_size: .; cdr3_nt: TGTGCCAGCAAGGCAGCCACGAACACCGGGGAGCTGTTTTTT; cdr3_aa: CASKAATNTGELFF
v_call: TRBV7-9; d_call: TRBD2; j_call: TRBJ2-5; clone_size: few; cdr3_nt: TGTGCCAGCAGCTTAGGGTTCGGGAGGGCCCCGGAGACCCAGTACTTC; cdr3_aa: CASSLGFGRAPETQYF
v_call: TRBV20-1; d_call: TRBD1; j_call: TRBJ1-1; clone_size: .; cdr3_nt: TGCAGTGCTGGACAGGGGGAAGTTGAAGCTTTCTTT; cdr3_aa: CSAGQGEVEAFF
v_call: TRBV4-2; d_call: .; j_call: TRBJ2-7; clone_size: .; cdr3_nt: TGTGCCAGCAGCCAATCTCTACTAATCCACGAGCAGTACTTC; cdr3_aa: CASSQSLLIHEQYF
v_call: TRBV29-1; d_call: TRBD1; j_call: TRBJ1-1; clone_size: many; cdr3_nt: TGCAGCGTTGAAGCCATAGACAGGGTTAGAACTTTCTTT; cdr3_aa: CSVEAIDRVRTFF
v_call: TRBV7-8; d_call: TRBD1; j_call: TRBJ1-5; clone_size: .; cdr3_nt: TGTGCCAGCAGCTTGGACAGGGGGCTCGGTTTTCAGCCCCAGCATTTT; cdr3_aa: CASSLDRGLGFQPQHF
v_call: TRBV12-3/TRBV12-4; d_call: .; j_call: TRBJ2-5; clone_size: .; cdr3_nt: TGTGCCAGCAGTTTATGGGGGCAGAAGACCCAGTACTTC; cdr3_aa: CASSLWGQKTQYF
v_call: TRBV7-9; d_call: .; j_call: TRBJ2-5; clone_size: many; cdr3_nt: TGTGCCAGCAGCTCAGCCGATCCTCAAGAGACCCAGTACTTC; cdr3_aa: CASSSADPQETQYF
v_call: TRBV7-2; d_call: TRBD1; j_call: TRBJ1-2; clone_size: many; cdr3_nt: TGTGCCAGCAGGGGATTTAGGACAGGGGTCTATGGCTACACCTTC; cdr3_aa: CASRGFRTGVYGYTF
v_call: TRBV5-1; d_call: .; j_call: TRBJ2-5; clone_size: .; cdr3_nt: TGCGCCAGCAGCGGGAGCTCCCGCCAAGAGACCCAGTACTTC; cdr3_aa: CASSGSSRQETQYF
v_call: TRBV19; d_call: TRBD1; j_call: TRBJ1-1; clone_size: .; cdr3_nt: TGTGCCAGTAGTAACAATCCGGGACAGGACACTGAAGCTTTCTTT; cdr3_aa: CASSNNPGQDTEAFF
v_call: TRBV10-3; d_call: .; j_call: TRBJ2-5; clone_size: once; cdr3_nt: TGTGCCATTCCTCCGGGACGGGAGACCCAGTACTTC; cdr3_aa: CAIPPGRETQYF
v_call: TRBV24-1; d_call: .; j_call: TRBJ2-2; clone_size: .; cdr3_nt: TGTGCCAGCAGTTTGACAGTCACCTTCACCGGGGAGCTGTTTTTT; cdr3_aa: CASSLTVTFTGELFF
v_call: TRBV10-3; d_call: TRBD2; j_call: TRBJ2-5; clone_size: .; cdr3_nt: TGTGCCAGCAGGACGGGACTAGCTGAAGAGACCCAGTACTTC; cdr3_aa: CASRTGLAEETQYF
v_call: TRBV7-3; d_call: .; j_call: TRBJ2-7; clone_size: .; cdr3_nt: TGTGCCAGCAGCCAAGGGGCGGACTCCAACCCCTACGAGCAGTACTTC; cdr3_aa: CASSQGADSNPYEQYF
v_call: TRBV11-1; d_call: .; j_call: TRBJ2-7; clone_size: few; cdr3_nt: TGTGCCAGCAGCTTAACTCGGTCCCCCTACGAGCAGTACTTC; cdr3_aa: CASSLTRSPYEQYF
v_call: TRBV7-9; d_call: .; j_call: TRBJ2-5; clone_size: once; cdr3_nt: TGTGCCAGCAGCTTAGTCCGTGGCCAGCAGACCCAGTACTTC; cdr3_aa: CASSLVRGQQTQYF
v_call: TRBV5-1; d_call: .; j_call: TRBJ2-2; clone_size: many; cdr3_nt: TGCGCCAGCAGCTTGGCCCTGGCGATTCCCGGGGAGCTGTTTTTT; cdr3_aa: CASSLALAIPGELFF
v_call: TRBV2; d_call: TRBD1; j_call: TRBJ1-2; clone_size: many; cdr3_nt: TGTGCCAGCCCGCCGGGACAGGCGGATGGCTACACCTTC; cdr3_aa: CASPPGQADGYTF
v_call: TRBV12-3/TRBV12-4; d_call: TRBD1; j_call: TRBJ1-5; clone_size: .; cdr3_nt: TGTGCCAGCAGTTTGGCAGGGGGAGAGACCCAGCATTTT; cdr3_aa: CASSLAGGETQHF
v_call: TRBV20-1; d_call: TRBD1; j_call: TRBJ2-7; clone_size: few; cdr3_nt: TGCAGTGCTAAGAGGGGGCAGGGTCGAGAGCAGTACTTC; cdr3_aa: CSAKRGQGREQYF
v_call: TRBV2; d_call: .; j_call: TRBJ2-5; clone_size: .; cdr3_nt: TGTGCCAGCAGTGAGGCCTCGGGACGGGGGTGGGGCCAAGAGACCCAGTACTTC; cdr3_aa: CASSEASGRGWGQETQYF